This T cell receptor (beta chain) is drawn from a study of CD8+CD57+ T cells in acquired aplastic anemia. Genomic DNA, the template, was used for profiling of the TCR beta VDJ and CDR3. One entry per CDR3 protein results from TCRdb running MiXCR on the reads. Of 400,000 to 500,000 distinct CDR3 sequences in the sample, 55% to 75% were seen once. CDR1 is MGHDK, CDR2 SYGVNS, per germline. This CDR3 comprises 15 residues. This chain links TRBV25-1 with TRBJ1-2, with 11 bases matching TRBD1. The specimen was sorted CD4+, CD8+, or CD8+CD57+ T cells (not recorded which) from PBMCs. The receptor comes from a human donor in good health, serving as a control. CDR3 DNA sequence: TGTGCTAGAGATCTTAGGACAGGGGGCGACTATGGCTACACCTTC. Its translation is CARDLRTGGDYGYTF.